Listed below are T cell receptor beta chains from one sample, sequenced in a study of T cell responses to AZD1222 COVID-19 vaccine. TCRdb keeps only in-frame clones here, not all; method: immunoSEQ multiplex PCR. The sample contains 190,000 or so clones, 93% of which appear only once. Sequencing used peripheral blood, obtained 28 days after the second AZD1222 dose. Receptor source: an adult who received the AZD1222 COVID-19 vaccine. Both conserved end residues are part of each CDR3. A D gene is named only where the DNA matches it firmly. Only part of the rows carry a size: once, few, many, or a class if the clone is expanded.

TRBJ2-3,once,TRBV4-1,TRBD2,TGCGCCAGCAGCCAAGTTACCCTAGCGGGGGGGCTGTATTTT,CASSQVTLAGGLYF
TRBJ2-7,once,TRBV7-2,-,TGTGCCAGCAGCGACGGTAGCCATTCCGGCTTCGAGCAGTACTTC,CASSDGSHSGFEQYF
TRBJ1-1,-,TRBV2,-,TGTGCCAGCAGTGGCCCGGGGAGGGTGAACACTGAAGCTTTCTTT,CASSGPGRVNTEAFF
TRBJ1-5,once,TRBV12-3/TRBV12-4,-,TGTGCCAGCGCCAGACAGATCAATCAGCCCCAGCATTTT,CASARQINQPQHF
TRBJ1-4,few,TRBV7-9,-,TGTGCCATCGAGAAGGGGCAGAAAAAACTGTTTTTT,CAIEKGQKKLFF
TRBJ1-1,once,TRBV6-5,TRBD1,TGTGCCAGCAGTAGACAGGGTCTCATGAACACTGAAGCTTTCTTT,CASSRQGLMNTEAFF
TRBJ1-2,-,TRBV6-1,TRBD1,TGTGCCAGCAGTGAGACAGGGCTCTATGGCTACACCTTC,CASSETGLYGYTF
TRBJ2-3,-,TRBV6-2/TRBV6-3,-,TGTGCCAGCAGTAGGGACTTAGGCGATACGCAGTATTTT,CASSRDLGDTQYF
TRBJ1-1,-,TRBV2,TRBD1,TGTGCCAGCCCAGGGGGAAGTACTGAAGCTTTCTTT,CASPGGSTEAFF
TRBJ2-2,-,TRBV19,TRBD1,TGTGCCAGTAGTCCACAGGGGGCATCGGGGGAGCTGTTTTTT,CASSPQGASGELFF
TRBJ1-4,once,TRBV6-4,TRBD1,TGTGCCAGCAGTCCTACAGGGGCGAAAGGTGAAAAACTGTTTTTT,CASSPTGAKGEKLFF
TRBJ2-3,-,TRBV20-1,-,TGCAGTGTGGGGAGCACAGATACGCAGTATTTT,CSVGSTDTQYF